Presented here are 13 T cell receptor beta chains from one specimen sequenced in a study of neoadjuvant anti-PD-1 for oral cavity cancer. The method was immunoSEQ multiplex PCR; TCRdb's version includes in-frame clones alone and lacks a portion of them. The sample has 70,000 to 95,000 clones, under 85% seen once. The sequences come from PBMCs, collected before nivolumab (anti-PD-1) treatment. The receptor set was obtained from a person aged 35-80 years with oral cavity squamous cell carcinoma.

The table lists this clone with a few counts. J is TRBJ2-3 and V is TRBV5-6; 10 nucleotides align to TRBD2. V lost 5 bases, J lost 9 bases, and 12 bases stayed unmatched. CDR1 SGHDT and CDR2 YYEEEE come from the germline V gene. CDR3 length: 15 residues. The CDR3 is CASSTQREGRSTQYF. CDR3 sequence (DNA): TGTGCCAGCAGTACCCAGCGGGAGGGCCGATCCACGCAGTATTTT.

V gene TRBV27 combines with J gene TRBJ1-1; D may be TRBD1 (5 bases). The CDR3 extends over 16 amino acids. V was clipped by 5 bases and J by 0 bases, with 16 bases between them. The germline V gene has CDR1 MNHEY and CDR2 SMNVEV (reference sequence). The DNA of the CDR3 is TGTGCCAGCAGTCCGATCACACAGGTATTGAACACTGAAGCTTTCTTT. Translation: CASSPITQVLNTEAFF.

The chain is built from TRBV2 and TRBJ1-2; no clear D gene. The CDR3 totals 11 residues. V was trimmed by 7 bases and J by 2 bases, leaving 5 bases between them. Germline V lookup: CDR1 SNHLY, CDR2 FYNNEI. In DNA form, the CDR3 reads TGTGCCAGCACCGCAAACTATGGCTACACCTTC. Its protein product is CASTANYGYTF.

The chain employs TRBV6-1 and TRBJ2-3; D remains ambiguous. Trimming removed 5 bases from V and 2 bases from J, with 8 bases in between. Germline V gene lookup returns CDR1 MNHNS and CDR2 SASEGT. This CDR3 has 13 amino acids. The CDR3 DNA is TGTGCCAGCAGTAGGAAAGCCACAGATACGCAGTATTTT. Its translation is CASSRKATDTQYF.

The V gene is TRBV20-1, the J gene TRBJ1-2, with TRBD1 as a possible D gene (5 bases). Germline lookup yields CDR1 DFQATT and CDR2 SNEGSKA (reference sequence). The CDR3 totals 11 residues. The V gene lost 7 bases and the J gene lost 7 bases, with 13 bases spanning the gap. The CDR3 coding sequence is TGCAGTGTCGCCCCAGGGCCTGGCTACACCTTC. Encoded protein: CSVAPGPGYTF.

V and J are TRBV5-1 and TRBJ2-7; 9 nucleotides match TRBD1. The CDR3 spans 16 residues. Germline V gene data show CDR1 as SGHRS and CDR2 as YFSETQ. J lost 3 bases, V lost 0 bases, and 7 bases had no gene match. CDR3 coding DNA: TGCGCCAGCAGCTTGGACGGGACAGGGTTTCTCTACGAGCAGTACTTC. It encodes CASSLDGTGFLYEQYF.

This chain links TRBV11-1 with TRBJ2-1, with TRBD1 matching over 8 bases. The CDR3 consists of 15 residues. The germline gives CDR1 SGHAT, CDR2 FQDESV (reference sequence). The trim removed 3 bases at V and 7 bases at J, leaving 8 bases unmatched. CDR3 nucleotide sequence: TGTGCCAGCAGCTTGATTAGGACAGGGTGGAATGAGCAGTTCTTC. Translated: CASSLIRTGWNEQFF.

The rearrangement uses TRBV29-1 and TRBJ1-1; 7 nucleotides line up with TRBD1. Trimming took 7 bases from V and 2 from J; bases not matched to a gene: 19. Germline V CDR1 and CDR2: SQVTM, ANQGSEA. There are 17 residues in the CDR3. DNA of the CDR3: TGCAGCGCTAACGTCAACAGGGGAACAGGGGTAAACACTGAAGCTTTCTTT. Protein product: CSANVNRGTGVNTEAFF.

A few counts support this clone. The V call is TRBV5-8, the J call TRBJ2-7, with D unresolved. V shed 4 bases and J shed 4 bases, with 15 bases lying between them. Germline loops: CDR1 SGHTS, CDR2 YDEGEE. The CDR3 is 14 residues long. DNA for the CDR3: TGTGCCAGCAGCCCTTCTACCTCTAAGTACGAGCAGTACTTC. Amino acids: CASSPSTSKYEQYF.

The chain has TRBV13 and TRBJ2-1; D is perhaps TRBD2 (5 bases). V lost 3 bases to trimming and J lost 6 bases, with 9 bases between them. Germline CDR1 and CDR2: PRHDT and FYEKMQ (reference sequence). This CDR3 contains 13 residues. CDR3 coding DNA: TGTGCCAGCAGCTTTGGACTCTCCAATGAGCAGTTCTTC. It is translated as CASSFGLSNEQFF.

The chain couples TRBV6-5 to TRBJ1-5; no clear D. Trimming left V 6 bases short and J 0 bases short, with 6 bases between. This CDR3 spans 13 amino acids. Germline loops: CDR1 MNHEY, CDR2 SVGAGI. CDR3 region: CASSMYSNQPQHF. The CDR3 DNA sequence: TGTGCCAGCAGCATGTATAGCAATCAGCCCCAGCATTTT.

The chain couples TRBV7-2 to TRBJ1-2; possibly TRBD1 for D (5 bases). The CDR3 contains 11 residues. Germline loops: CDR1 SGHTA, CDR2 FQGNSA. V gave up 11 bases and J gave up 3 bases, with 10 bases separating them. The CDR3 is CASGRDYGYTF. The DNA for the CDR3 is TGTGCCTCAGGGCGGGACTATGGCTACACCTTC.

This clone has only one observation. This chain uses TRBV6-5 with TRBJ2-7, with D tentatively TRBD1 or TRBD2 (5 bases each). The V end was cut by 5 bases, the J end by 2 bases, with 13 bases between. There are 14 residues in the CDR3. CDR1 MNHEY and CDR2 SVGAGI come from the germline V gene. This CDR3 reads CASSRGRTTYEQYF. The DNA for the CDR3 is TGTGCCAGCAGTCGGGGACGCACGACCTACGAGCAGTACTTC.